This entry lists 10 T cell receptor beta chains sequenced from one sample in a study of OX40 agonist ivuxolimab in advanced cancers. TCRdb's copy holds only in-frame clones and misses some; the assay was immunoSEQ multiplex PCR. The sample records nearly 60,000 clones, around nine tenths being singletons. The source material was CD4+ or CD8+ T cells sorted from blood, sampled in a trial of the OX40 agonist ivuxolimab. These receptors came from an adult with an advanced solid tumor such as melanoma, head and neck, liver or kidney cancer.

The gene calls are TRBV30 and TRBJ2-3; TRBD1 might be the D (6 bases). The CDR3 has 15 amino acids. Germline CDR1 is GTSNPN and CDR2 is SVGIG (reference sequence). Trimming removed 1 base at V and 2 bases at J, with 13 bases between. The CDR3 region is CAWSGTGSATDTQYF. CDR3 nucleotide sequence: TGTGCCTGGAGTGGAACAGGGTCCGCCACAGATACGCAGTATTTT.

This chain connects TRBV18 to TRBJ2-1; tentatively, D is TRBD1 (6 bases). This CDR3 spans 18 amino acids. V shed 0 bases and J shed 0 bases, with 15 bases lying between them. The germline CDR1 and CDR2 sequences are KGHSH and LQKENI. CDR3 residues: CASSPPRTGTYSYNEQFF. The CDR3 DNA reads TGTGCCAGCTCACCACCTAGAACAGGGACCTACTCCTACAATGAGCAGTTCTTC.

V is TRBV5-1 and J is TRBJ2-7; a possible D gene is TRBD1 (7 bases). The CDR3 loop spans 13 amino acids. Germline-derived CDR1 and CDR2 are SGHRS and YFSETQ. V lost 4 bases, J lost 5 bases, and 13 bases lay in between. CDR3 sequence (DNA): TGCGCCAGCAGCAAGGGACAGCGGGACGAGCAGTACTTC. This sequence encodes CASSKGQRDEQYF.

In this sample, this clone turned up once. This sequence joins TRBV5-1 and TRBJ2-5; no clear D gene. Germline-derived CDR1 and CDR2 are SGHRS and YFSETQ. This CDR3 is 14 amino acids long. V lost 0 bases to trimming and J lost 3 bases, with 9 bases between them. CDR3 nucleotide sequence: TGCGCCAGCAGCTTGGTAGCAGCCGAAGAGACCCAGTACTTC. It yields the protein CASSLVAAEETQYF.

The V gene is TRBV5-4, the J gene TRBJ1-4; TRBD1 might be the D (5 bases). From germline, CDR1 is SGHNT and CDR2 YYREEE (reference sequence). V lost 4 bases, J lost 8 bases, and 21 bases lay in between. CDR3 length: 16 amino acids. CDR3 bases: TGTGCCAGCAGCGCAGACTCCGGGACCGCTGCGGAAAAACTGTTTTTT. Amino acids: CASSADSGTAAEKLFF. Variable domain in full (rest from reference TRBV5-4 and TRBJ1-4): ETGVTQSPTHLIKTRGQQVTLRCSSQSGHNTVSWYQQALGQGPQFIFQYYREEENGRGNFPPRFSGLQFPNYSSELNVNALELDDSALYLCASSADSGTAAEKLFFGSGTQLSVL.

The chain joins TRBV2 to TRBJ1-2; 9 bases fit TRBD1. The CDR3 is 10 residues long. V trimming: 10 bases; J trimming: 7 bases; junction bases outside the gene matches: 1. In germline, CDR1 is SNHLY, CDR2 FYNNEI. The CDR3 here is CATDRGGYTF. In nucleotides, the CDR3 is TGTGCCACGGACAGGGGTGGCTACACCTTC.

The rearrangement links TRBV28 to TRBJ2-7, with TRBD2 matching over 9 bases. The CDR3 loop spans 14 amino acids. The V and J ends lost 7 bases and 3 bases, in that order; junction bases with no gene match: 7. The germline CDR1 and CDR2 sequences are MDHEN and SYDVKM. CDR3 in amino acids: CASMEFSGSYEQYF. Here the CDR3 DNA reads TGTGCCAGCATGGAGTTTAGCGGGAGCTACGAGCAGTACTTC.

V and J are TRBV20-1 and TRBJ1-1, with D possibly being TRBD1 (5 bases). V was cut by 2 bases and J by 10 bases, with 11 bases left in between. This CDR3 contains 11 residues. Germline CDR1 DFQATT, CDR2 SNEGSKA (reference sequence). CDR3 nucleotide sequence: TGCAGTGCTAGACAGGGTTTTTTAGCTTTCTTT. Protein sequence: CSARQGFLAFF.

The rearrangement links TRBV10-3 to TRBJ1-1; D call uncertain. CDR3 length: 13 amino acids. Germline V gene sequence: CDR1 ENHRY, CDR2 SYGVKD. The ends were cut back, 3 bases at V and 0 bases at J, with 5 bases in the middle. The CDR3 nucleotides are TGTGCCATCAGTGAACGGATGAACACTGAAGCTTTCTTT. Translation gives CAISERMNTEAFF.

V is TRBV19 and J is TRBJ2-5; D is uncertain. CDR3 length: 13 residues. Germline V gene sequence: CDR1 LNHDA, CDR2 SQIVND (reference sequence). Trimming stripped 4 bases from V and 5 bases from J, with 11 bases between. CDR3 in DNA: TGTGCCAGTAGTACAACAGATCGGGAGACCCAGTACTTC. Translated: CASSTTDRETQYF.